This TCR beta chain derives from a study of T cell repertoires in cytomegalovirus infection. Across the whole study: Based on public TCR beta signatures, there were indications of CMV infection and of a matching HLA type. The study, taken as a whole, reports: Adding up the frequency of public TCR beta families identified people who carried CMV plus the relevant HLA. CMV-specific TCR beta clonotypes restricted by HLA-C dominated the ex vivo response.

CDR1 is GTSNPN, CDR2 SVGIG, per germline (reference sequence). With V trimmed by 3 bases and J by 7 bases, 9 bases remained unmatched. The CDR3 sequence is 16 residues long. TCRdb processed the reads anew with MiXCR; each CDR3 protein has one entry. Of 480,000 or so distinct CDR3 sequences listed, about 10% are singletons. Comments on this clonotype: The antigen is not known.

The receptor was isolated from a human donor in good health (CMV status not recorded). Some clones in this sample may be carry-over from other donors' samples. Sequences were obtained from PBMCs. The chain has TRBV30 and TRBJ2-1; 13 bases match TRBD2. DNA of the CDR3: TGTGCCTGGAGGTTTCCCCGGACTAGCGGGAGTAATGAGCAGTTCTTC. Its translation is CAWRFPRTSGSNEQFF.